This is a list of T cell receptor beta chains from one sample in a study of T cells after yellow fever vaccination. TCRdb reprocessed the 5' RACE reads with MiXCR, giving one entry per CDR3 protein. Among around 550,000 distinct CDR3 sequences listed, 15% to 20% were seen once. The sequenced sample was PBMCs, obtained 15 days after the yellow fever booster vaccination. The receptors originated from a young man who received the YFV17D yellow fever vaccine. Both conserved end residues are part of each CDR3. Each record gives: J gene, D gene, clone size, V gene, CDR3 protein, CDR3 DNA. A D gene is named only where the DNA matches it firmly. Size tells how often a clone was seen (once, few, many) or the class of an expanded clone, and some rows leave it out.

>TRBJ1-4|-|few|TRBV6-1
CASSEGGINEKLFF
TGTGCCAGCAGTGAAGGGGGGATTAATGAAAAACTGTTTTTT
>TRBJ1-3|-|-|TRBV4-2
CASSSATVVYF
TGTGCCAGCAGCTCAGCGACAGTCGTATATTTT
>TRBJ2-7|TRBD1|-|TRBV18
CASSPTGTGSYEQYF
TGTGCCAGCTCACCTACCGGGACAGGGTCCTACGAGCAGTACTTC
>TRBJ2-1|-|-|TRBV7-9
CASSFEISSYNEQFF
TGTGCCAGCAGCTTTGAGATTTCCTCCTACAATGAGCAGTTCTTC
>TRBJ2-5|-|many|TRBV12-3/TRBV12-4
CASSFRGGRGTQYF
TGTGCCAGCAGTTTCCGGGGCGGACGGGGGACCCAGTACTTC
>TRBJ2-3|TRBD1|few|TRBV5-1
CASSTGQGAGDTQYF
TGCGCCAGCAGCACGGGACAGGGGGCTGGAGATACGCAGTATTTT
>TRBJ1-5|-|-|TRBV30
CAWAGAGNQPQHF
TGTGCCTGGGCCGGTGCTGGCAATCAGCCCCAGCATTTT
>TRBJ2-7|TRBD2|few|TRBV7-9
CASSIGTSGSDEQYF
TGTGCCAGCAGCATAGGGACTAGCGGATCCGATGAGCAGTACTTC
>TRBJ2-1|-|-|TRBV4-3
CASSQVEGLAYNEQFF
TGCGCCAGCAGCCAAGTTGAAGGGTTGGCCTACAATGAGCAGTTCTTC
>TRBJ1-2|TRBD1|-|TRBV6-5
CASSYRQGTNYGYTF
TGTGCCAGCAGTTATCGACAGGGAACGAACTATGGCTACACCTTC
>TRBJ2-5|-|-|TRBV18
CASSSGLTETQYF
TGTGCCAGCTCATCTGGACTGACAGAGACCCAGTACTTC
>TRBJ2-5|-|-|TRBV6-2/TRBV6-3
CASSSGNSRETQYF
TGTGCCAGCAGTTCCGGGAATTCAAGAGAGACCCAGTACTTC
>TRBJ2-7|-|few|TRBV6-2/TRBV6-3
CASREGHYEQYF
TGTGCCAGCAGGGAGGGACACTACGAGCAGTACTTC
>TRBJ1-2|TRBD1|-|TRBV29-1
CSVPGQVYGYTF
TGCAGCGTCCCAGGACAGGTCTATGGCTACACCTTC
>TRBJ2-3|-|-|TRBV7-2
CATSPGLGLADTQYF
TGTGCCACCTCACCGGGACTCGGATTGGCGGATACGCAGTATTTT
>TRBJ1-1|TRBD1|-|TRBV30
CAWSPQGITEAFF
TGTGCCTGGAGCCCACAGGGGATCACTGAAGCTTTCTTT
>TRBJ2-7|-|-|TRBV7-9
CASTTGTLYEQYF
TGTGCCAGCACCACGGGGACACTCTACGAGCAGTACTTC
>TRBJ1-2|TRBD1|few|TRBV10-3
CAISESTGNYGYTF
TGTGCCATCAGTGAGTCGACAGGGAACTATGGCTACACCTTC
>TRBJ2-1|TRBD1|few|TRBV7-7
CASSLDTGGYNEQFF
TGTGCTAGCAGCTTAGACACAGGGGGTTACAATGAGCAGTTCTTC
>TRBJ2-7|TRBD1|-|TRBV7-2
CASSSTGNLGEQYF
TGTGCCAGCAGCTCGACAGGGAACCTTGGCGAGCAGTACTTC
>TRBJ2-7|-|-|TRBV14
CASSQVGRSEQYF
TGTGCCAGCAGCCAAGTTGGGAGGTCCGAGCAGTACTTC
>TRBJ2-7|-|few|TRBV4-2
CASSQEPRTYEQYF
TGTGCCAGCAGCCAAGAGCCGCGAACCTACGAGCAGTACTTC
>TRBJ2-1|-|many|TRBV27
CASSLKGNEQFF
TGTGCCAGCAGTTTAAAGGGGAATGAGCAGTTCTTC
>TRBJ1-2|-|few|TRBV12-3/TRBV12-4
CASSLQGSYGYTF
TGTGCCAGCAGTTTACAGGGTTCATATGGCTACACCTTC
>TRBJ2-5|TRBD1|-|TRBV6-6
CASRLLDRGAQYF
TGTGCCAGCCGACTGTTAGACAGGGGGGCCCAGTACTTC
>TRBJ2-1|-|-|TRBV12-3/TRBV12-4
CASSPGAAYNEQFF
TGTGCCAGCAGCCCCGGGGCAGCCTACAATGAGCAGTTCTTC
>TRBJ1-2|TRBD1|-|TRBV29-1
CSVEDLTGGGYTF
TGCAGCGTTGAAGATCTAACAGGGGGAGGCTACACCTTC
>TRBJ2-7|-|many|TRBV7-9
CASSLESTSKEQYF
TGTGCCAGCAGCTTAGAATCGACGTCTAAGGAGCAGTACTTC
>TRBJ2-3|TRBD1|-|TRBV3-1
CASSQGSRPGQGVPDTQYF
TGTGCCAGCAGCCAAGGTTCTCGCCCGGGACAGGGGGTCCCAGATACGCAGTATTTT
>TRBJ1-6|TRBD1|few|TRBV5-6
CASSLGDRDNSPLHF
TGTGCCAGCAGCTTGGGTGACAGGGATAATTCACCCCTCCACTTT
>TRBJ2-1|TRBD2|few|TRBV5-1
CASSRRLAGYEQFF
TGCGCCAGCTCCCGAAGACTAGCGGGTTATGAGCAGTTCTTC
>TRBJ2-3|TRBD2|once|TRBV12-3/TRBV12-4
CASSLLLAGSTDTQYF
TGTGCCAGCAGTTTACTGCTAGCGGGGTCCACAGATACGCAGTATTTT
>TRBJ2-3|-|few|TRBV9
CASSVGSFTDTQYF
TGTGCCAGCAGCGTAGGCAGCTTCACAGATACGCAGTATTTT
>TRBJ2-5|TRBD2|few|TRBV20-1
CSAGETSGLGETQYF
TGCAGTGCTGGAGAAACTAGCGGGTTGGGAGAGACCCAGTACTTC
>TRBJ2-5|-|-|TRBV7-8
CASSLQGTATQYF
TGTGCCAGCAGCTTACAAGGGACGGCGACCCAGTACTTC
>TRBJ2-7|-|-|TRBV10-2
CASSEIGTASSYEQYF
TGCGCCAGCAGTGAGATAGGGACCGCGAGCTCCTACGAGCAGTACTTC
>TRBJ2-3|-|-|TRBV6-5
CASSYLTSTDTQYF
TGTGCCAGCAGTTACTTGACTAGCACAGATACGCAGTATTTT
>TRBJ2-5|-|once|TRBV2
CATAFRGRSQETQYF
TGTGCCACCGCCTTCAGGGGAAGGAGCCAAGAGACCCAGTACTTC
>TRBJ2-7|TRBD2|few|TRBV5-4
CASSHAGVSPYEQYF
TGTGCCAGCAGCCACGCGGGGGTCAGTCCCTACGAGCAGTACTTC
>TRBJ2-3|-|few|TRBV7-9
CASSLETTDTQYF
TGTGCCAGCAGCTTAGAAACCACAGATACGCAGTATTTT
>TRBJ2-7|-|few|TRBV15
CATSRDEGSGLTHYEQYF
TGTGCCACCAGCAGAGATGAAGGGTCGGGACTTACCCACTACGAGCAGTACTTC
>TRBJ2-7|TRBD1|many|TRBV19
CASSLKGQINYEQYF
TGTGCCAGTAGTCTCAAGGGACAGATAAACTACGAGCAGTACTTC
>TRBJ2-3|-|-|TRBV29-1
CSVEVERDGDTQYF
TGCAGCGTTGAAGTGGAACGGGACGGAGATACGCAGTATTTT
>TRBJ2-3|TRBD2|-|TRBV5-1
CASRGGLATDTQYF
TGCGCCAGCAGGGGAGGACTAGCCACAGATACGCAGTATTTT
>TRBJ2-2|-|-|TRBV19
CASSGSPNTGELFF
TGTGCCAGTAGTGGGAGTCCGAACACCGGGGAGCTGTTTTTT
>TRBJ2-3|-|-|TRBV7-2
CASSPKRDTQYF
TGTGCCAGCAGCCCAAAGCGAGATACGCAGTATTTT
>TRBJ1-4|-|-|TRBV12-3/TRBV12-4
CASSFATGREKLFF
TGTGCCAGCAGTTTCGCCACAGGGAGGGAAAAACTGTTTTTT
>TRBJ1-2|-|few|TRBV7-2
CASRGRGANYGYTF
TGTGCCAGCAGGGGACGGGGGGCGAACTATGGCTACACCTTC
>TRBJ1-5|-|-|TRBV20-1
CSARVSLKTPAQHF
TGCAGTGCTAGAGTCTCCCTAAAAACGCCCGCCCAGCATTTT
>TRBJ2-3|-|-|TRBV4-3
CASSQSFGAQDTQYF
TGCGCCAGCAGCCAATCTTTTGGGGCCCAAGATACGCAGTATTTT